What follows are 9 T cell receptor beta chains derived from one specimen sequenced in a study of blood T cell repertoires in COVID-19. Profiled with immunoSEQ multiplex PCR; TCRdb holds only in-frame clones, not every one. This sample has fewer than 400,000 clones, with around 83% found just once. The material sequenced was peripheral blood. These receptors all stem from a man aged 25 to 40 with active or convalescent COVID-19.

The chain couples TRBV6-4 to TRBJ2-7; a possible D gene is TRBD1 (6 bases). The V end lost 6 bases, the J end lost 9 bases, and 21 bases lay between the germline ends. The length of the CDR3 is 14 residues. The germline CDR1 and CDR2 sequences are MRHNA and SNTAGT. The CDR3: CASRTGFPVSGQYF. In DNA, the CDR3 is TGTGCCAGCAGGACAGGATTCCCCGTCTCCGGGCAGTACTTC.

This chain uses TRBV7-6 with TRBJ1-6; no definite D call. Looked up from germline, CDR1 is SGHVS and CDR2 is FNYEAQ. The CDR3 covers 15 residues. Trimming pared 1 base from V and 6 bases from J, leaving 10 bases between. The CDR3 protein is CASSLGGPSNSPLHF. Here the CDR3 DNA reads TGTGCCAGCAGCTTAGGCGGGCCGAGTAATTCACCCCTCCACTTT.

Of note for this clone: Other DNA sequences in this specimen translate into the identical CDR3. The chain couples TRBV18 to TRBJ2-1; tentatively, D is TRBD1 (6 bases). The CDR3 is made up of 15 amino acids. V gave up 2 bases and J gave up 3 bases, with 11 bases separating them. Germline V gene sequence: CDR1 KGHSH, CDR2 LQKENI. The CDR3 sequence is CASSPRQGSYNEQFF. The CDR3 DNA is TGTGCCAGCTCACCAAGGCAGGGGAGCTACAATGAGCAGTTCTTC.

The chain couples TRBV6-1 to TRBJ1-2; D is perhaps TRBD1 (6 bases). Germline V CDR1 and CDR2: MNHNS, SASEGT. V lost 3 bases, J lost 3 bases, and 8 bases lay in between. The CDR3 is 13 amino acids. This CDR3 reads CASSDRTDYGYTF. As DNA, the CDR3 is TGTGCCAGCAGTGACCGGACAGACTATGGCTACACCTTC.

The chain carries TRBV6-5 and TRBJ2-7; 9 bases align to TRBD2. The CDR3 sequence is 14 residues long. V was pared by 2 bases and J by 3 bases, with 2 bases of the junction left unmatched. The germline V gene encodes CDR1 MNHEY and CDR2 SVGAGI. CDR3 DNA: TGTGCCAGCAGTTACGGGCGGGGGGGCTACGAGCAGTACTTC. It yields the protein CASSYGRGGYEQYF.

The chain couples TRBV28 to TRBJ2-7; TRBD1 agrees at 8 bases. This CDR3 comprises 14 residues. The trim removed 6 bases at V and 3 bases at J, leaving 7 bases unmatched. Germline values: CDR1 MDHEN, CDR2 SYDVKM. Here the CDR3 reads CASRSGGLDYEQYF. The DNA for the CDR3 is TGTGCCAGCAGATCAGGGGGCCTCGACTACGAGCAGTACTTC.

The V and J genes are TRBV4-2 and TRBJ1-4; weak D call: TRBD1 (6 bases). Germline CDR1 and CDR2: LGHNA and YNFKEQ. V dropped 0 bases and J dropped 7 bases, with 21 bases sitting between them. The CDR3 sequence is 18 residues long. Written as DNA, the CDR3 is TGTGCCAGCAGCCAAGATTTTTCGAGAGGGGGAGATGGTGAAAAACTGTTTTTT. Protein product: CASSQDFSRGGDGEKLFF.

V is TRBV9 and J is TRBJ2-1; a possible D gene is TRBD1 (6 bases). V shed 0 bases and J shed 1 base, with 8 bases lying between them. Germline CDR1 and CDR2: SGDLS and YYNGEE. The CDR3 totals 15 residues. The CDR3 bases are TGTGCCAGCAGCGTAGACAGGGCTTCCTACAATGAGCAGTTCTTC. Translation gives CASSVDRASYNEQFF.

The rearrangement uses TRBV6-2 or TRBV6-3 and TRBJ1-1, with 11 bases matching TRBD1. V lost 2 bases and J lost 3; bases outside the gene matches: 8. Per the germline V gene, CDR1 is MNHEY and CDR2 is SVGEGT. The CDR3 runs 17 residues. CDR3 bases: TGTGCCAGCAGTTACCGTGGACAGGGGGCGAAGGACACTGAAGCTTTCTTT. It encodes CASSYRGQGAKDTEAFF.